A single sample is the source of the 5 T cell receptor beta chains below, sequenced in a study of T-cell memory formation after mild COVID-19. MiXCR was run by TCRdb on the 5' RACE reads, yielding one entry per CDR3 protein. The data show roughly 550,000 distinct CDR3 sequences, roughly 22% seen once. The sequenced sample consisted of PBMCs or a T cell subset sorted from them (not recorded which). These receptors all stem from an adult woman who had mild COVID-19 (a few samples of this study predate the infection). Cell type and time point are not known.

The CDR3 DNA sequence: TGTGCCACCGAAGGTCAGGCCCTCGGAGGTAGCTACGAGCAGTACTTC. Its protein is CATEGQALGGSYEQYF. V usage is TRBV24-1 and J usage is TRBJ2-7; weak D call: TRBD2 (5 bases). V lost 9 bases to trimming and J lost 3 bases, with 23 bases between them. The CDR3 runs 16 residues. Germline values: CDR1 KGHDR, CDR2 SFDVKD.

This clonotype was observed a handful of times. The chain has TRBV20-1 and TRBJ2-5; D might be TRBD2 (6 bases). This CDR3 contains 14 residues. The germline CDR1 and CDR2 sequences are DFQATT and SNEGSKA (reference sequence). Trimming took 0 bases from V and 1 from J, leaving 9 bases between them. CDR3 sequence: CSARDRGLQETQYF. CDR3 nucleotide sequence: TGCAGTGCTAGAGATCGGGGACTCCAAGAGACCCAGTACTTC.

This sequence joins TRBV7-3 and TRBJ2-5; 10 bases match TRBD1. Trimming cost V 5 bases and J 0 bases; bases outside gene matches: 6. The germline gives CDR1 SGHTA, CDR2 FQGTGA. CDR3 length equals 16 residues. DNA for the CDR3: TGTGCCAGCAGCGCCGCGGACAGGGGGTACCAAGAGACCCAGTACTTC. Translation: CASSAADRGYQETQYF.

The chain uses TRBV15 and TRBJ2-1, with D maybe TRBD2 (7 bases). Germline V gene data show CDR1 as LNHNV and CDR2 as YYDKDF (reference sequence). This CDR3 comprises 15 residues. V was cut by 2 bases and J by 8 bases, with 16 bases left in between. CDR3 residues: CATSRPSGGGHEQFF. Written as DNA, the CDR3 is TGTGCCACCAGCAGACCGAGTGGGGGGGGGCATGAGCAGTTCTTC.

In the case of this clonotype: One end of the junction varies from germline; a read error may be responsible. The chain recombines TRBV7-6 with TRBJ2-2; possible D gene TRBD1, 5 bases. CDR3 length equals 14 residues. Germline-derived CDR1 and CDR2 are SGHVS and FNYEAQ. CDR3 nucleotide sequence: TGTTCCAGCAGCTCGGGCCTCAGGGCCGGGGAGCTGTTTTTT. Protein: CSSSSGLRAGELFF.